A selection of T cell receptor beta chains follows, all from one sample in a study of shared clonotypes between healthy human individuals. The protocol was immunoSEQ multiplex PCR, while the TCRdb copy is restricted to in-frame clones and leaves out a portion. Counted here are about 2.4 million clones, approximately 90% occurring once; the ten biggest clones make up roughly 0.13%. Sequencing was carried out using naive CD4+ T cells sorted from blood. The receptors here all came from a man aged 18 to 30 in good health. Each CDR3 is given without its conserved first and last residue. Fields, in order: J gene, V gene, D gene, CDR3 protein. A D gene is named only where the DNA matches it firmly.

TRBJ2-5	TRBV7-9	TRBD2	ASSLGGGLGETQY
TRBJ2-5	TRBV5-1	TRBD2	ASSSGLAGGQETQY
TRBJ1-1	TRBV29-1	NA	SVEGGAYTEAF
TRBJ2-2	TRBV19	NA	ASSINRRPATGELF
TRBJ1-1	TRBV25-1	NA	ASSEFSGTEAF
TRBJ2-5	TRBV11-2	TRBD1	ASSSSTGGKETQY
TRBJ2-2	TRBV9	TRBD1	ASSAKGAGNTGELF
TRBJ1-5	TRBV4-1	NA	ASSQTGPNQPQH
TRBJ2-1	TRBV4-3	NA	ASRREAQGSYNEQF
TRBJ2-2	TRBV9	NA	ASSVEGRGGTGELF
TRBJ2-5	TRBV7-2	TRBD2	ASSREGVRETQY
TRBJ1-5	TRBV7-8	NA	ASSLSNQPQH
TRBJ1-3	TRBV6-5	TRBD1	ASSQDRAGNTIY
TRBJ2-1	TRBV7-2	NA	ASSRTEGFYNEQF
TRBJ2-7	TRBV2	TRBD2	ASMGGYEQY
TRBJ2-5	TRBV19	TRBD2	ASMRREGFETQY
TRBJ1-6	TRBV18	NA	ASSPYNSPLH